This is a list of T cell receptor beta chains from one sample in a study of beta chain features in type 1 diabetes. TCRdb's copy holds only in-frame clones and misses some; the assay was immunoSEQ multiplex PCR. The sample comprises 300,000 to 400,000 clones, roughly 13% of which are singletons, and 0.015% rests with the top ten. The sequenced sample was naive CD4+ T cells from blood. The source is a woman aged 18-35 years with type 1 diabetes. Each CDR3 is given with its conserved first and last residue. A D gene is named only where the DNA matches it firmly. Only part of the rows carry a size: once, few, many, or a class if the clone is expanded.

j_call | d_call | clone_size | v_call | cdr3_nt | cdr3_aa
TRBJ2-3 | TRBD2 | few | TRBV25-1 | TGTGCCAGCAGTCTAGCGGGAGGCACAGATACGCAGTATTTT | CASSLAGGTDTQYF
TRBJ2-7 | TRBD1 | few | TRBV27 | TGTGCCACCAGGGGGACAGGGAGAGCCTACGAGCAGTACTTC | CATRGTGRAYEQYF
TRBJ2-7 | TRBD2 | few | TRBV5-1 | TGCGCCAGCAGCGCAACTAGCGGGAGCCACTACGAGCAGTACTTC | CASSATSGSHYEQYF
TRBJ2-1 | TRBD2 | few | TRBV7-3 | TGTGCCAGCAGCCCGACTAGCGGGAGGGGGTACAATGAGCAGTTCTTC | CASSPTSGRGYNEQFF
TRBJ2-5 | TRBD2 | . | TRBV30 | TGTGCCTGGAGTCCTAGCGGGAGACAAGAGACCCAGTACTTC | CAWSPSGRQETQYF
TRBJ2-1 | TRBD1 | . | TRBV5-1 | TGCGCCAGCAGCTTGACACCGGGACAGGGGTCCACTGAGCAGTTCTTC | CASSLTPGQGSTEQFF
TRBJ2-3 | . | . | TRBV23-1 | TGCGCCAGCGGAACGAGAGGGACTTCTAGCACAGATACGCAGTATTTT | CASGTRGTSSTDTQYF
TRBJ2-4 | TRBD1 | few | TRBV2 | TGTGCCAGCACCGGACAGGGCAAAAACATTCAGTACTTC | CASTGQGKNIQYF
TRBJ1-5 | TRBD1 | . | TRBV19 | TGTGCCAGTACCCTAACCAGCAGGGGGAATCAGCCCCAGCATTTT | CASTLTSRGNQPQHF
TRBJ2-7 | TRBD1 | few | TRBV30 | TGTGCCTGGAGCGGGACAGGGATCTACGAGCAGTACTTC | CAWSGTGIYEQYF
TRBJ1-2 | . | once | TRBV28 | TGTGCCAGCAGTCCTGGACACAGCTATGGCTACACCTTC | CASSPGHSYGYTF
TRBJ1-3 | . | few | TRBV7-6 | TGTGCCAGCACCTCACGGAGCTCTGGAAACACCATATATTTT | CASTSRSSGNTIYF
TRBJ1-4 | . | . | TRBV5-1 | TGCGCCAGCAGCCAGACAGCAACTAATGAAAAACTGTTTTTT | CASSQTATNEKLFF
TRBJ1-5 | . | . | TRBV19 | TGTGCCAGTAGTCCCCGAGGCAGCAATCAGCCCCAGCATTTT | CASSPRGSNQPQHF
TRBJ2-5 | TRBD2 | few | TRBV18 | TGTGCCAGCTCACCGGGACTAGCGGGACTCGAGACCCAGTACTTC | CASSPGLAGLETQYF
TRBJ2-1 | . | . | TRBV28 | TGTGCCAGCACTTCTAGTTCCTACAATGAGCAGTTCTTC | CASTSSSYNEQFF
TRBJ2-2 | . | few | TRBV5-1 | TGCGCCAGCAGCCCGGCGGGGGCTATTGCCGGGGAGCTGTTTTTT | CASSPAGAIAGELFF
TRBJ1-2 | TRBD1 | . | TRBV6-5 | TGTGCCAGCAGTTACCGACAGGGTTATGGCTACACCTTC | CASSYRQGYGYTF
TRBJ2-2 | TRBD1 | . | TRBV5-1 | TGCGCCAGCAGCGGGGGACAGGGCAACACCGGGGAGCTGTTTTTT | CASSGGQGNTGELFF
TRBJ2-2 | TRBD1 | . | TRBV7-9 | TGTGCCAGCAGCCTTGGACAGGTCATCACCGGGGAGCTGTTTTTT | CASSLGQVITGELFF
TRBJ1-1 | . | . | TRBV18 | TGTGCCAGCTCACCGTACGCCGGTAACACTGAAGCTTTCTTT | CASSPYAGNTEAFF
TRBJ2-3 | TRBD2 | few | TRBV10-3 | TGTGCCATCAGTGAGCCCCCTGGTGGGAGGGTGTCAGATACGCAGTATTTT | CAISEPPGGRVSDTQYF
TRBJ2-7 | TRBD1 | few | TRBV28 | TGTGCCAGCAGTCCTACCGGGACAGGCTCCTACGAGCAGTACTTC | CASSPTGTGSYEQYF
TRBJ2-1 | . | . | TRBV2 | TGTGCCAGCCCCGATAGCTGGCAGGGTCACAATGAGCAGTTCTTC | CASPDSWQGHNEQFF
TRBJ2-7 | TRBD2 | . | TRBV5-1 | TGCGCCAGCAGCACCGGGACTAGCGGGACCACAGGGTACTTC | CASSTGTSGTTGYF
TRBJ1-4 | . | few | TRBV30 | TGTGCCTGGAGTAGCGGCGGTGAAAAACTGTTTTTT | CAWSSGGEKLFF
TRBJ1-1 | . | . | TRBV29-1 | TGCAGCGTTACCGAAGGCGGCCCCACTGAAGCTTTCTTT | CSVTEGGPTEAFF
TRBJ2-1 | TRBD2 | . | TRBV6-5 | TGTGCCAGCAGGGGCCCGGGAGGCTACAATGAGCAGTTCTTC | CASRGPGGYNEQFF
TRBJ1-2 | . | few | TRBV29-1 | TGCAGCGTCTGGGTCCGGGACACTAACTATGGCTACACCTTC | CSVWVRDTNYGYTF
TRBJ1-5 | . | few | TRBV19 | TGTGCCAGTAGTATGTCAGGGCAGAATCAGCCCCAGCATTTT | CASSMSGQNQPQHF
TRBJ2-5 | TRBD2 | few | TRBV15 | TGTGCCACCAGCAGAGATAGGGGACTAGCGGGAGCAGAGACCCAGTACTTC | CATSRDRGLAGAETQYF
TRBJ1-2 | . | few | TRBV6-5 | TGTGCCTCCGTTAAGGGGAATGGCTACACCTTC | CASVKGNGYTF
TRBJ1-2 | TRBD1 | few | TRBV5-4 | TGTGCCAGCAAACAGGGGCAATTTGTAGGGCCTGATTTCGATGGCTACACCTTC | CASKQGQFVGPDFDGYTF
TRBJ2-1 | TRBD1 | . | TRBV28 | TGTGCCAGCAGTTCCCCACAGGGGGCTGGGACCCGGGGGTTCTTC | CASSSPQGAGTRGFF
TRBJ2-7 | TRBD2 | few | TRBV5-1 | TGCGCCAGCAGCTTAGCGGGAGTGGCCGAGCAGTACTTC | CASSLAGVAEQYF
TRBJ2-5 | TRBD1 | few | TRBV7-2 | TGTGCCAGCAGCCCGCGGACAGGTTACCAGGAGACCCAGTACTTC | CASSPRTGYQETQYF
TRBJ2-5 | TRBD2 | few | TRBV11-2 | TGTGCCAGCAGCTTAGATCCGGGAGGGATTCAAGAGACCCAGTACTTC | CASSLDPGGIQETQYF
TRBJ2-7 | TRBD2 | few | TRBV28 | TGTGCCAGCAGTTTACTACCGGCGGGAGGGCTGAACGAGCAGTACTTC | CASSLLPAGGLNEQYF
TRBJ1-4 | TRBD1 | . | TRBV29-1 | TGCAGCGTTAGGACAGGTGGTAATGAAAAACTGTTTTTT | CSVRTGGNEKLFF
TRBJ2-3 | . | . | TRBV7-2 | TGTGCCAGCAGCTTAGTGGTGCGGAGCACAGATACGCAGTATTTT | CASSLVVRSTDTQYF
TRBJ2-1 | . | . | TRBV5-1 | TGCGCCAGCAGCTTGGATAACGGCTACAATGAGCAGTTCTTC | CASSLDNGYNEQFF
TRBJ2-3 | TRBD2 | . | TRBV13 | TGTGCCAGCAGCTTGGCTCGGGCTAGCGGTAGCACAGATACGCAGTATTTT | CASSLARASGSTDTQYF
TRBJ2-4 | . | . | TRBV27 | TGTGCCAGCAGCCCCGAGGGGACATGGAAAAACATTCAGTACTTC | CASSPEGTWKNIQYF
TRBJ2-5 | . | . | TRBV11-2 | TGTGCCAGCAGCTTAGGTCTAGCGAAAGAGACCCAGTACTTC | CASSLGLAKETQYF
TRBJ2-3 | . | . | TRBV11-2 | TGTGCCAGCAGCTTAGCCCCTGAGGATACGCAGTATTTT | CASSLAPEDTQYF
TRBJ1-1 | . | . | TRBV19 | TGTGCCAGTGCCCGACTGGAGAACACTGAAGCTTTCTTT | CASARLENTEAFF